This T cell receptor beta chain emerged from a study of T cell changes during pregnancy in multiple sclerosis (dated by TCRdb to between 2018 and 2021). For context, the study as a whole: Changes in the T cell repertoire over the course of pregnancy were examined in this study in women with multiple sclerosis.

On this clone: What antigen it recognizes has not been identified. No much larger clone is present one base from it, and per-base qualities are unavailable.

CDR3 length: 15 amino acids, cysteine to phenylalanine. The CDR3 DNA has 45 bases and is translated from base 1. The germline V gene gives CDR1 as SGHRS and CDR2 as YFSETQ. V is pared back by 0 bases and J by 6 bases, with 12 bases lying between the germline termini. Library preparation was by the immunoSEQ multiplex PCR assay. This immuneACCESS table, as held by TCRdb, lists in-frame sequences with V and J called but not all clones. Of the missing ones, under half trace to an unresolved V gene in checked studies; the others have no known cause. This sample lists around 47,000 clones; 96% were detected once. The ten most abundant clones make up about 1% of the sample.

This sequence uses TRBV5-1 and TRBJ2-2; the D gene is possibly TRBD2, with 5 bases matching. The sample consisted of peripheral blood, taken in the second trimester of pregnancy. The sequence derives from a female donor with multiple sclerosis, enrolled in a pregnancy study. This receptor carries the CDR3 CASSLGTRGAGELFF. The DNA sequence follows: TGCGCCAGCAGCTTGGGCACTAGAGGCGCCGGGGAGCTGTTTTTT.